This entry lists 25 T cell receptor beta chains sequenced from one sample in a study of human T cells and chemical hapten exposure. The time point is: pre-sensitization, week 0. The treatment was: therapeutic diphenylcyclopropenone sensitization with weekly scalp DPC. A single record per CDR3 protein comes from TCRdb applying MiXCR to the RACE reads. The sample has tens of thousands of distinct CDR3 sequences, 6.5% to 8.5% seen once. Sequencing used whole blood, obtained in connection with sensitization to the hapten diphenylcyclopropenone (DPC). The receptors were sampled from a woman aged 25 to 39 with alopecia areata. Some clones in this sample may be carry-over from other donors' samples.

In its sample, this clonotype was seen a few times. The chain uses TRBV19 and TRBJ1-1; TRBD1 aligns across 8 bases. J gave up 10 bases and V 7 bases, and 8 bases lay outside the gene matches. The CDR3 consists of 12 residues. Germline V CDR1 and CDR2: LNHDA, SQIVND (reference sequence). The CDR3 DNA follows: TGTGCCAGTACCCAGGGGACAGGTCGAGCTTTCTTT. It codes for CASTQGTGRAFF.

This clonotype was counted at least ten times. V is TRBV6-1 and J is TRBJ1-2; TRBD1 is a possible D gene (5 bases). The germline V and J ends were trimmed by 2 bases and 8 bases, with 15 bases remaining between them. This CDR3 is built from 14 residues. CDR1 is MNHNS and CDR2 is SASEGT in the germline V gene. The CDR3 coding sequence is TGTGCCAGCAGTGAACATGGGCAGGGAGAAGGCTACACCTTC. Protein sequence: CASSEHGQGEGYTF.

This clonotype appeared many times. The V and J genes are TRBV6-5 and TRBJ1-5; no reliable D call. The V gene lost 6 bases and the J gene lost 0 bases, with 12 bases spanning the gap. The CDR3 runs to 15 residues. Germline CDR1 and CDR2: MNHEY and SVGAGI. The CDR3 is CASSLRTDSNQPQHF. In nucleotides, the CDR3 is TGTGCCAGCAGCCTTCGGACGGATAGCAATCAGCCCCAGCATTTT.

This clonotype has ten or more counts. V and J are TRBV6-5 and TRBJ1-1; D is possibly TRBD1 (5 bases). CDR1 is MNHEY and CDR2 is SVGAGI in the germline V gene. The CDR3 runs 15 residues. Trimming removed 0 bases from V and 12 bases from J, with 20 bases in between. The CDR3 DNA is TGTGCCAGCAGTTACTCGATTTTTGGCAGGGAAGGAACTTTCTTT. Its translation: CASSYSIFGREGTFF.

This clonotype came up a few times. The V gene is TRBV12-3 or TRBV12-4, the J gene TRBJ1-2, with D maybe TRBD1 (5 bases). Trimming took 6 bases from V and 8 from J, leaving 22 bases between them. This CDR3 spans 15 amino acids. CDR3: CASSTGTGESKGYTF. The CDR3 DNA is TGTGCCAGCAGCACTGGGACGGGGGAGTCTAAGGGCTACACCTTC.

This clonotype has at least ten counts. This chain connects TRBV20-1 to TRBJ1-6, with a weak D call TRBD1 (5 bases). Deletions cut 6 bases from V and 2 bases from J, with 14 bases between. CDR1 and CDR2 from the germline V gene are DFQATT and SNEGSKA (reference sequence). The CDR3 is made up of 15 amino acids. CDR3: CSAGPSDPYNSPLHF. CDR3 bases: TGCAGTGCGGGACCCTCGGACCCCTATAATTCACCCCTCCACTTT.

This clonotype has ten or more counts. The rearrangement links TRBV2 to TRBJ2-7, with 7 bases fitting TRBD1. J lost 3 bases, V lost 6 bases, and 5 bases had no gene match. CDR1 SNHLY and CDR2 FYNNEI come from the germline V gene. The CDR3 runs 13 residues. CDR3 in amino acids: CASSRDSIYEQYF. DNA for the CDR3: TGTGCCAGCAGCCGGGACAGTATCTACGAGCAGTACTTC.

Concerning this clonotype: Being one base from a much bigger clone, this may be a read error. J is TRBJ2-3 and V is TRBV29-1, with D maybe TRBD2 (5 bases). The V end lost 4 bases, the J end lost 5 bases, and 13 bases lay between the germline ends. CDR3 length: 13 residues. Germline-derived CDR1 and CDR2 are SQVTM and ANQGSEA. The CDR3 is CSVGRQEEDTQYF. The DNA for the CDR3 is TGCAGCGTTGGCCGCCAGGAGGAAGATACGCAGTATTTT.

This clonotype was seen a few times. A clone one base away is much larger, so this may be a read error. The chain has TRBV6-5 and TRBJ2-5; the match to TRBD2 covers 8 bases. Germline trimming cut 0 bases from V and 4 bases from J; bases unmatched to any gene: 7. Per the germline V gene, CDR1 is MNHEY and CDR2 is SVGAGI. CDR3 length: 16 residues. The CDR3 bases are TGTGCCAGCAGTTACTCTGGGCGAGCGGGGGTAGAGACCCAGTACTTC. Protein sequence: CASSYSGRAGVETQYF.

This clonotype was recorded once. Being one base from a much bigger clone, this may be a read error. V is TRBV7-6 and J is TRBJ2-2; D may match TRBD1 or TRBD2 (5 bases each). CDR3 length equals 19 residues. Germline assignment: CDR1 SGHVS and CDR2 FNYEAQ. This chain's CDR3 is CASILGVVRGRSQAGELFF. The CDR3 DNA follows: TGTGCCAGCATCTTAGGAGTAGTTCGGGGCCGATCTCAGGCCGGGGAGCTGTTTTTT. The full variable domain, completed using reference TRBV7-6 and TRBJ2-2, is GAGVSQSPRYKVTKRGQDVALRCDPISGHVSLYWYRQALGQGPEFLTYFNYEAQQDKSGLPNDRFSAERPEGSISTLTIQRTEQRDSAMYRCASILGVVRGRSQAGELFFGEGSRLTVL.

In this sample, this clonotype turned up a few times. The gene calls are TRBV14 and TRBJ1-1; no clear D gene. Germline CDR1 is SGHDN and CDR2 is FVKESK. The CDR3 is 13 amino acids. V was shortened by 4 bases and J by 2 bases, with 8 bases between the two germline ends. This CDR3 is CASSPFHNTEAFF. CDR3 DNA sequence: TGTGCCAGCAGCCCCTTCCATAACACTGAAGCTTTCTTT.

The sample holds a few counts of this clonotype. J is TRBJ2-3 and V is TRBV3-1; weak D call: TRBD2 (6 bases). CDR3 size: 15 residues. Trimming removed 1 base at V and 4 bases at J, with 12 bases between. The germline V gene encodes CDR1 LGHDT and CDR2 YNNKEL (reference sequence). The chain's CDR3 is CASSQGGGMADTQYF. The CDR3 DNA sequence: TGTGCCAGCAGCCAAGGGGGCGGGATGGCAGATACGCAGTATTTT.

V usage is TRBV30 and J usage is TRBJ2-6, with TRBD1 matching 7 bases. The CDR3 has 14 residues. Germline V CDR1 and CDR2: GTSNPN, SVGIG (reference sequence). The V and J ends lost 8 bases and 0 bases, in that order; junction bases with no gene match: 4. The CDR3 is CAGDSSSGANVLTF. For the CDR3, the DNA is TGTGCCGGGGACAGTAGCTCTGGGGCCAACGTCCTGACTTTC.

This clonotype was recorded many times. V gene TRBV6-5 combines with J gene TRBJ1-2; unclear D gene. The CDR3 is 15 amino acids. Trimming left V 0 bases short and J 4 bases short, with 12 bases between. The germline V gene encodes CDR1 MNHEY and CDR2 SVGAGI. CDR3 loop: CASSYSPDLGYGYTF. CDR3 nucleotide sequence: TGTGCCAGCAGTTACTCGCCGGACCTAGGCTATGGCTACACCTTC.

This clonotype was recorded at least ten times. V gene TRBV9 combines with J gene TRBJ2-3; TRBD2 matches 10 bases. J lost 5 bases, V lost 2 bases, and 5 bases had no gene match. CDR1 is SGDLS and CDR2 is YYNGEE in the germline V gene. The CDR3 loop spans 15 amino acids. The CDR3 loop is CASSVLAGVRDTQYF. In DNA form, the CDR3 reads TGTGCCAGCAGCGTGCTAGCGGGGGTTAGAGATACGCAGTATTTT. Complete variable domain (other parts from reference TRBV9 and TRBJ2-3): DSGVTQTPKHLITATGQRVTLRCSPRSGDLSVYWYQQSLDQGLQFLIQYYNGEERAKGNILERFSAQQFPDLHSELNLSSLELGDSALYFCASSVLAGVRDTQYFGPGTRLTVL.

The rearrangement links TRBV15 to TRBJ1-4; TRBD1 is a possible D gene (5 bases). CDR1 and CDR2 from the germline V gene are LNHNV and YYDKDF (reference sequence). With 2 bases removed from V and 5 bases from J, the gap between germline ends came to 18 bases. This CDR3 spans 17 amino acids. The CDR3 DNA reads TGTGCCACCAGCAGAAGGAATTTCGGGCAGGGAAATGAAAAACTGTTTTTT. It translates to CATSRRNFGQGNEKLFF. The full variable domain, completed using reference TRBV15 and TRBJ1-4, is DAMVIQNPRYQVTQFGKPVTLSCSQTLNHNVMYWYQQKSSQAPKLLFHYYDKDFNNEADTPDNFQSRRPNTSFCFLDIRSPGLGDTAMYLCATSRRNFGQGNEKLFFGSGTQLSVL.

This clonotype occurred many times. The J gene is TRBJ1-2, the V gene TRBV5-4; 12 bases match TRBD1. Germline trimming cut 3 bases from V and 8 bases from J; bases unmatched to any gene: 8. The length of the CDR3 is 15 residues. From germline, CDR1 is SGHNT and CDR2 YYREEE (reference sequence). The CDR3 coding sequence is TGTGCCAGCAGCTGGGGGACAGGGGGCGCGTCGGGCTACACCTTC. Amino acid sequence: CASSWGTGGASGYTF.

The chain joins TRBV10-3 to TRBJ2-5; 7 bases fit TRBD2. This CDR3 contains 16 residues. V shed 4 bases, J shed 2 bases, and the junction held 10 bases outside the gene matches. Germline V CDR1 and CDR2: ENHRY, SYGVKD. The CDR3: CAISGGGVGTQETQYF. The CDR3 coding sequence is TGTGCCATCAGTGGGGGGGGAGTTGGGACGCAAGAGACCCAGTACTTC.

The chain carries TRBV7-9 and TRBJ1-1; D perhaps matches TRBD1 (5 bases). Germline CDR1 and CDR2: SEHNR and FQNEAQ (reference sequence). Trimming removed 2 bases at V and 4 bases at J, with 8 bases between. This CDR3 is built from 13 residues. The CDR3 loop reads CASSLFGGTEAFF. CDR3 DNA sequence: TGTGCCAGCAGCTTATTCGGGGGCACTGAAGCTTTCTTT.

Ten or more counts support this clonotype. The genes are TRBV3-1 and TRBJ2-4, with TRBD2 as a possible D gene (6 bases). This CDR3 is built from 14 residues. Germline assignment: CDR1 LGHDT and CDR2 YNNKEL (reference sequence). The V gene lost 1 base and the J gene lost 5 bases, with 9 bases spanning the gap. DNA for the CDR3: TGTGCCAGCAGCCAAGTTGGAGGGGAAAACATTCAGTACTTC. This gives the protein CASSQVGGENIQYF.

This clonotype occurred many times. CDR3 nucleotides: TGTGCCAGCAGCTCGATAGAGGGGGCTGGGTACACTGAAGCTTTCTTT. Translated, it gives CASSSIEGAGYTEAFF. The chain recombines TRBV7-3 with TRBJ1-1; 7 bases agree with TRBD1. The V gene's germline CDR1 is SGHTA and CDR2 FQGTGA. This CDR3 has 16 amino acids. Trimming removed 4 bases from V and 3 bases from J; junction bases left unmatched: 11.

This clonotype was picked up a small number of times. The rearrangement uses TRBV29-1 and TRBJ2-7; D is ambiguous. Trimming took off 5 bases at V and 0 bases at J, with 8 bases between the two ends. The CDR3 covers 12 residues. The V gene's germline CDR1 is SQVTM and CDR2 ANQGSEA. CDR3 sequence (DNA): TGCAGCGTTAAGGAGAACTCCTACGAGCAGTACTTC. Translated: CSVKENSYEQYF.

This clonotype was counted ten times or more. The chain recombines TRBV12-3 or TRBV12-4 with TRBJ2-1; 10 bases agree with TRBD2. The V gene end was trimmed by 2 bases and the J gene end by 9 bases; junction bases not matched to a gene: 7. This CDR3 has 15 residues. DNA for the CDR3: TGTGCCAGCAGTTTAAGAGCGGGGGGGCAAAGTGAGCAGTTCTTC. It specifies CASSLRAGGQSEQFF.

This clonotype has at least ten counts. The rearrangement links TRBV20-1 to TRBJ2-3, with D uncertain. The CDR3 is 13 amino acids. Germline CDR1 is DFQATT and CDR2 is SNEGSKA (reference sequence). The V and J ends lost 1 base and 3 bases respectively, with 8 bases between them. The CDR3 loop is CSARVQVTDTQYF. Written as DNA, the CDR3 is TGCAGTGCTAGAGTTCAGGTTACAGATACGCAGTATTTT.

The sample holds many counts of this clonotype. V is TRBV2 and J is TRBJ1-1; no firm D call. From germline, CDR1 is SNHLY and CDR2 FYNNEI. V gave up 0 bases and J gave up 7 bases, with 12 bases separating them. The CDR3 is 14 amino acids. CDR3 DNA sequence: TGTGCCAGCAGTGAAGCCAAAAACTTCGGTGAAGCTTTCTTT. It encodes CASSEAKNFGEAFF.